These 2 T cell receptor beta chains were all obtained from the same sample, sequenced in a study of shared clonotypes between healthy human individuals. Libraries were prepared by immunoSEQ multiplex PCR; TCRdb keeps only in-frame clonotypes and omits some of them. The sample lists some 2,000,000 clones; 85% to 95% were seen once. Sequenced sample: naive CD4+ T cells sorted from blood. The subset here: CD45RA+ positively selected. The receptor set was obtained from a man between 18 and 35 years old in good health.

This CDR3 is CASSRTSVDEKLFF. DNA of the CDR3: TGTGCCAGCAGCCGGACGTCTGTCGATGAAAAACTGTTTTTT. This rearrangement joins TRBV11-2 to TRBJ1-4; D gene uncertain. The CDR3 spans 14 residues. Germline V gene data show CDR1 as SGHAT and CDR2 as FQNNGV. Trimming pared 5 bases from V and 6 bases from J, leaving 13 bases between.

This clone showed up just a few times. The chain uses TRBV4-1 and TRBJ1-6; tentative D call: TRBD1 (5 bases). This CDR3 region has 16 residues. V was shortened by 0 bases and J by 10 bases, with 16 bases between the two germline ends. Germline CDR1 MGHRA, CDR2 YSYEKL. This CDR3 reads CASSQESGATESPLHF. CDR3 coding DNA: TGCGCCAGCAGCCAAGAGTCCGGGGCCACGGAATCACCCCTCCACTTT.